The TCR beta chain described here comes from a study of blood T cell repertoires in COVID-19. At the level of the study: Sources were T cells, B-cell-depleted T cells, or PBMCs; the material itself was cDNA or gDNA.

This clone appeared a single time. Only in-frame clones appear in the TCRdb table, and some are missing; sequencing was by immunoSEQ multiplex PCR. The sample yields roughly 220,000 clones, more than 85% seen once. With V trimmed by 6 bases and J by 0 bases, 9 bases remained unmatched. The CDR3 contains 16 residues. Germline CDR1 is SGHVS and CDR2 is FQNEAQ. This chain connects TRBV7-8 to TRBJ2-7; 9 bases agree with TRBD2. The source material was peripheral blood. This clonotype was sampled from a man between 60 and 75 years old with acute or convalescent COVID-19. The CDR3 loop reads CASRLLAGLSSYEQYF. In DNA, the CDR3 is TGTGCCAGCAGGTTACTAGCGGGTCTTAGCTCCTACGAGCAGTACTTC.